The next 30 T cell receptor beta chains were all read from a single sample in a study of blood T cell repertoires in COVID-19. Clones were read by immunoSEQ multiplex PCR, and TCRdb kept only the in-frame ones, dropping some. The sample lists under 250,000 clones, more than 75% occurring once. Sample: peripheral blood. Receptor source: a human donor in a cohort sampled during active COVID-19.

This clone was observed many times. The rearrangement uses TRBV7-2 and TRBJ1-4; D is unresolved. Germline V gene sequence: CDR1 SGHTA, CDR2 FQGNSA. CDR3 length equals 14 residues. V was cut by 3 bases and J by 7 bases, with 12 bases left in between. The CDR3 DNA follows: TGTGCCAGCAGCTTTACTTTTCGCGGTGAAAAACTGTTTTTT. This translates into CASSFTFRGEKLFF.

V is TRBV28 and J is TRBJ1-2; D gene unclear. In germline, CDR1 is MDHEN, CDR2 SYDVKM. The germline V and J ends were trimmed by 2 bases and 4 bases, with 11 bases remaining between them. This CDR3 comprises 14 residues. The CDR3 loop reads CASSLGPGTYGYTF. DNA of the CDR3: TGTGCCAGCAGTTTAGGGCCAGGAACCTATGGCTACACCTTC.

This chain joins TRBV6-5 and TRBJ2-6; D remains unclear. This CDR3 has 13 amino acids. V was clipped by 8 bases and J by 2 bases, with 7 bases between them. The germline CDR1 and CDR2 sequences are MNHEY and SVGAGI. CDR3 nucleotide sequence: TGTGCCAGCGTAGTTCCTGGGGCCAACGTCCTGACTTTC. It encodes CASVVPGANVLTF.

The chain links TRBV6-5 to TRBJ1-1; D gene uncertain. The ends were cut back, 2 bases at V and 1 base at J, with 8 bases in the middle. This CDR3 region has 14 residues. CDR1 and CDR2 (germline): MNHEY, SVGAGI. CDR3 coding DNA: TGTGCCAGCAGTTACGCGGGAGGGAACACTGAAGCTTTCTTT. This gives the protein CASSYAGGNTEAFF.

J is TRBJ2-3 and V is TRBV9; D may be TRBD2 (7 bases). The CDR3 sequence is 15 residues long. V lost 2 bases and J 2 bases, leaving 12 bases between the germline ends. CDR1 is SGDLS, CDR2 YYNGEE, per germline. The CDR3 nucleotides read TGTGCCAGCAGCGTCGGGGGGCTCAACACAGATACGCAGTATTTT. This translates into CASSVGGLNTDTQYF. The full variable domain, rest sourced from reference TRBV9 and TRBJ2-3, is DSGVTQTPKHLITATGQRVTLRCSPRSGDLSVYWYQQSLDQGLQFLIQYYNGEERAKGNILERFSAQQFPDLHSELNLSSLELGDSALYFCASSVGGLNTDTQYFGPGTRLTVL.

The chain links TRBV6-1 to TRBJ1-2; 7 bases agree with TRBD1. This CDR3 has 14 amino acids. V was pared by 2 bases and J by 6 bases, with 6 bases of the junction left unmatched. From germline, CDR1 is MNHNS and CDR2 SASEGT. CDR3 in DNA: TGTGCCAGCAGTGAAAGAGGGGACAGCCATGGCTACACCTTC. Its translation is CASSERGDSHGYTF.

This chain links TRBV6-5 with TRBJ2-5, with D tentatively TRBD1 (5 bases). The germline gives CDR1 MNHEY, CDR2 SVGAGI. The V gene lost 0 bases and the J gene lost 7 bases, with 12 bases spanning the gap. The CDR3 has 14 residues. The CDR3 DNA reads as TGTGCCAGCAGTTACTCCAGGGTTGAAGGGACCCAGTACTTC. This translates into CASSYSRVEGTQYF.

The V gene is TRBV2, the J gene TRBJ2-7; tentatively, D is TRBD2 (6 bases). V was trimmed by 6 bases and J by 2 bases, leaving 17 bases between them. CDR1 SNHLY and CDR2 FYNNEI come from the germline V gene. The CDR3 totals 15 residues. CDR3: CASRISGPLTYEQYF. The CDR3 region has the DNA TGTGCCAGCAGGATCAGCGGGCCCCTTACCTACGAGCAGTACTTC.

The V gene is TRBV5-4, the J gene TRBJ2-5, with D possibly matching TRBD2 (6 bases). V shed 4 bases and J shed 5 bases, with 9 bases lying between them. Germline V lookup: CDR1 SGHNT, CDR2 YYREEE (reference sequence). CDR3 length: 12 amino acids. The CDR3 nucleotides read TGTGCCAGCAGCCCGAGCGGGGAGACCCAGTACTTC. It specifies CASSPSGETQYF.

The chain is built from TRBV28 and TRBJ1-2; no firm D call. V gave up 6 bases and J gave up 2 bases, with 16 bases separating them. CDR3 length equals 15 residues. In germline, CDR1 is MDHEN, CDR2 SYDVKM. Here the CDR3 reads CASSVEQPLNYGYTF. The CDR3 nucleotides read TGTGCCAGCAGCGTAGAACAGCCTCTAAACTATGGCTACACCTTC.

This chain links TRBV29-1 with TRBJ1-4; TRBD1 matches 8 bases. The CDR3 covers 13 residues. The V gene's germline CDR1 is SQVTM and CDR2 ANQGSEA. V trimming: 5 bases; J trimming: 8 bases; junction bases outside the gene matches: 7. The CDR3 sequence is CSVRTGRNEKLFF. Here the CDR3 DNA reads TGCAGCGTTAGGACAGGGAGGAACGAAAAACTGTTTTTT.

The V and J genes are TRBV9 and TRBJ1-5; D possibly corresponds to TRBD1 (5 bases). The CDR3 contains 15 residues. V was clipped by 3 bases and J by 9 bases, with 19 bases between them. The germline V gene has CDR1 SGDLS and CDR2 YYNGEE. The CDR3: CASSARAGTSGPQHF. CDR3 bases: TGTGCCAGCAGCGCCCGGGCGGGGACCTCCGGGCCCCAGCATTTT.

The chain uses TRBV5-6 and TRBJ1-2; 7 bases are a match to TRBD1. Trimming at V came to 5 bases and at J to 9 bases, leaving 13 bases not matched to a gene. CDR1 and CDR2 from the germline V gene are SGHDT and YYEEEE. There are 14 residues in the CDR3. The CDR3 sequence is CASSHTGTATRYTF. The CDR3 nucleotides read TGTGCCAGCAGTCACACCGGGACAGCGACTCGCTACACCTTC. Full variable domain (missing parts from reference TRBV5-6 and TRBJ1-2): DAGVTQSPTHLIKTRGQQVTLRCSPKSGHDTVSWYQQALGQGPQFIFQYYEEEERQRGNFPDRFSGHQFPNYSSELNVNALLLGDSALYLCASSHTGTATRYTFGSGTRLTVV.

In nucleotides, the CDR3 is TGTGCCAGCAGCTTAGGAGCTAGCGGGGGTACTCAAGAGACCCAGTACTTC. Its translation: CASSLGASGGTQETQYF. This chain uses TRBV11-2 with TRBJ2-5, with 10 nucleotides matching TRBD2. CDR1 SGHAT and CDR2 FQNNGV come from the germline V gene. The CDR3 runs to 17 residues. Germline trimming cut 1 base from V and 2 bases from J; bases unmatched to any gene: 7.

The chain carries TRBV6-5 and TRBJ2-4; 9 bases line up with TRBD1. Per germline, CDR1 MNHEY and CDR2 SVGAGI. The CDR3 totals 16 residues. With 2 bases clipped from V and 0 bases from J, the junction kept 2 bases outside the gene matches. This CDR3 reads CASSYDRGIAKNIQYF. The DNA of the CDR3 is TGTGCCAGCAGTTACGACAGGGGGATAGCCAAAAACATTCAGTACTTC.

This chain connects TRBV25-1 to TRBJ1-2; D is unclear. V was shortened by 2 bases and J by 6 bases, with 10 bases between the two germline ends. The CDR3 loop spans 13 amino acids. The germline CDR1 and CDR2 sequences are MGHDK and SYGVNS. In DNA form, the CDR3 reads TGTGCCAGCAGTGAACCTCCTCTCGATGGCTACACCTTC. Encoded protein: CASSEPPLDGYTF.

The rearrangement links TRBV18 to TRBJ2-5; TRBD1 is a possible D gene (5 bases). The CDR3 spans 13 residues. Germline V gene sequence: CDR1 KGHSH, CDR2 LQKENI. Trimming took 4 bases from V and 5 from J, leaving 11 bases between them. CDR3 nucleotide sequence: TGTGCCAGCTCACTCAGGGCCACGGAGACCCAGTACTTC. The encoded protein is CASSLRATETQYF.

The chain has TRBV7-6 and TRBJ2-1; possibly TRBD2 for D (6 bases). V lost 5 bases to trimming and J lost 0 bases, with 11 bases between them. Germline CDR1 is SGHVS and CDR2 is FNYEAQ. The CDR3 sequence is 15 residues long. The CDR3, as DNA: TGTGCCAGCAGCGTGGACTATAGCTCCTACAATGAGCAGTTCTTC. Its protein is CASSVDYSSYNEQFF. Full variable domain (outside the CDR3, taken from reference TRBV7-6 and TRBJ2-1): GAGVSQSPRYKVTKRGQDVALRCDPISGHVSLYWYRQALGQGPEFLTYFNYEAQQDKSGLPNDRFSAERPEGSISTLTIQRTEQRDSAMYRCASSVDYSSYNEQFFGPGTRLTVL.

The chain joins TRBV11-3 to TRBJ2-5; a possible D gene is TRBD1 (6 bases). This CDR3 contains 14 residues. V was pared by 1 base and J by 5 bases, with 11 bases between. Germline assignment: CDR1 SGHNT and CDR2 YENEEA. CDR3 nucleotides: TGTGCCAGCAGCTTAGGGGGGCGCTGGGAGACCCAGTACTTC. Protein: CASSLGGRWETQYF.

The chain couples TRBV15 to TRBJ1-2; D unclear. Trimming took off 0 bases at V and 4 bases at J, with 9 bases between the two ends. CDR1 is LNHNV, CDR2 YYDKDF, per germline (reference sequence). This CDR3 spans 14 amino acids. CDR3 sequence: CATSRDLTSYGYTF. CDR3 nucleotide sequence: TGTGCCACCAGCAGAGATTTGACTTCCTATGGCTACACCTTC. Full variable domain (missing parts from reference TRBV15 and TRBJ1-2): DAMVIQNPRYQVTQFGKPVTLSCSQTLNHNVMYWYQQKSSQAPKLLFHYYDKDFNNEADTPDNFQSRRPNTSFCFLDIRSPGLGDTAMYLCATSRDLTSYGYTFGSGTRLTVV.

The chain recombines TRBV5-6 with TRBJ1-2, with TRBD1 matching 8 bases. V lost 4 bases, J lost 7 bases, and 6 bases stayed unmatched. CDR3 length: 13 amino acids. Germline V CDR1 and CDR2: SGHDT, YYEEEE. CDR3 in DNA: TGTGCCAGCAGCCACATGGACAGGGTTGGCTACACCTTC. Amino acids: CASSHMDRVGYTF.

The chain is built from TRBV19 and TRBJ2-7, with D perhaps matching TRBD1 (6 bases). The germline CDR1 and CDR2 sequences are LNHDA and SQIVND (reference sequence). V was cut by 4 bases and J by 2 bases, with 12 bases left in between. The CDR3 runs 14 residues. The CDR3 DNA sequence: TGTGCCAGTAGTAGCCGACAGGTACCCTACGAGCAGTACTTC. Translation gives CASSSRQVPYEQYF.

This chain connects TRBV19 to TRBJ2-7; 8 nucleotides match TRBD1. Trimming at V came to 1 base and at J to 5 bases, leaving 7 bases not matched to a gene. The CDR3 contains 15 residues. The germline CDR1 and CDR2 sequences are LNHDA and SQIVND (reference sequence). CDR3 in amino acids: CASSIVPTGVHEQYF. The CDR3 region has the DNA TGTGCCAGTAGTATAGTCCCGACAGGGGTCCACGAGCAGTACTTC.

V and J are TRBV7-6 and TRBJ2-3, with TRBD1 matching over 9 bases. The CDR3 extends over 15 amino acids. The germline gives CDR1 SGHVS, CDR2 FNYEAQ. V was clipped by 5 bases and J by 5 bases; unmatched bases: 8. The CDR3 sequence is CASSRRTGVGDTQYF. For the CDR3, the DNA is TGTGCCAGCAGCAGACGGACAGGGGTGGGAGATACGCAGTATTTT.

This clone was seen only once. The V call is TRBV5-8, the J call TRBJ2-2; 8 positions agree with TRBD2. The CDR3 is made up of 14 amino acids. Germline V gene data show CDR1 as SGHTS and CDR2 as YDEGEE. Losses at the gene ends were 3 bases for V and 3 bases for J; bases not matched to a gene: 1. CDR3 sequence (DNA): TGTGCCAGCAGCTCGGGGGGGGACACCGGGGAGCTGTTTTTT. Its protein product is CASSSGGDTGELFF.

The V call is TRBV6-6, the J call TRBJ1-2, with a weak D call TRBD1 (5 bases). With 0 bases removed from V and 3 bases from J, the gap between germline ends came to 5 bases. The germline V gene encodes CDR1 MNHNY and CDR2 SVGAGI (reference sequence). The CDR3 is 13 residues long. The CDR3 protein is CASSYSGDYGYTF. CDR3 bases: TGTGCCAGCAGTTACTCAGGGGACTATGGCTACACCTTC.

CDR3 nucleotides: TGTGCCAGTAGAGAAAGACAGGGGAGTTCCGAGCAGTACTTC. Translation: CASRERQGSSEQYF. The gene calls are TRBV19 and TRBJ2-7, with 8 positions matching TRBD1. The CDR3 covers 14 residues. The trim removed 6 bases at V and 6 bases at J, leaving 10 bases unmatched. Per germline, CDR1 LNHDA and CDR2 SQIVND (reference sequence).

This clone was found a few times. CDR3 region: CAWSEGGNQPQHF. CDR3 coding DNA: TGTGCCTGGAGTGAAGGGGGAAATCAGCCCCAGCATTTT. V and J are TRBV30 and TRBJ1-5, with D tentatively TRBD1 (6 bases). Between the trimmed V and J ends, which lost 1 base and 4 bases, there was a span of 8 bases. The CDR3 covers 13 residues. CDR1 is GTSNPN and CDR2 is SVGIG in the germline V gene (reference sequence).

This chain joins TRBV18 and TRBJ2-5; tentatively, D is TRBD2 (6 bases). In germline, CDR1 is KGHSH, CDR2 LQKENI. Trimming stripped 2 bases from V and 7 bases from J, with 17 bases between. The CDR3 is made up of 15 amino acids. The CDR3 sequence: CASSPMVTSLGTQYF. CDR3 bases: TGTGCCAGCTCACCAATGGTGACTAGTCTCGGGACCCAGTACTTC. Full variable domain (outside the CDR3, taken from reference TRBV18 and TRBJ2-5): NAGVMQNPRHLVRRRGQEARLRCSPMKGHSHVYWYRQLPEEGLKFMVYLQKENIIDESGMPKERFSAEFPKEGPSILRIQQVVRGDSAAYFCASSPMVTSLGTQYFGPGTRLLVL.

This clone was detected only a few times. V is TRBV4-1 and J is TRBJ1-6; D is ambiguous. CDR3 length: 15 amino acids. V lost 0 bases to trimming and J lost 10 bases, with 13 bases between them. Germline assignment: CDR1 MGHRA and CDR2 YSYEKL. In DNA form, the CDR3 reads TGCGCCAGCAGCCAAGAATCTGGGCCGGGGTCACCCCTCCACTTT. Its translation: CASSQESGPGSPLHF.